Listed here is a single TCR beta chain. As yet, its antigen is unknown. The entry originates in a study of PD-1 blockade in classical Hodgkin lymphoma. Study at large: The study gave patients nivolumab 3 mg/kg intravenously every 2 weeks. Notes on the study in general: Repertoire difference causes, possibly disease activity or prior therapy, remain undefined. Newly diagnosed and completely responding patients shared comparable baseline diversity. Relapsed/refractory patients reportedly had lower baseline diversity than newly diagnosed patients.

The V end was cut by 3 bases, the J end by 5 bases, with 8 bases between. The CDR3 consists of 12 residues. Germline V gives CDR1 SGHRS, CDR2 YFSETQ. This sample's time point: cycle 4 day 1 (C4D1), after more than 5 weeks of nivolumab. Relapses following autologous stem cell transplantation were seen in all patients, with brentuximab vedotin exposure varying. The table came from immunoSEQ multiplex PCR; TCRdb's copy has only in-frame clones and leaves some out. The sample shows 80,000 to 100,000 clones, approximately 94% of them seen only once. This rearrangement joins TRBV5-1 to TRBJ2-5; D ambiguous. This clonotype originated in a human donor with classical Hodgkin lymphoma. The specimen was peripheral blood mononuclear cells (PBMCs), collected before the fourth cycle of nivolumab. CDR3 sequence (DNA): TGCGCCAGCAGCTCCGGGCCCGAGACCCAGTACTTC. Amino acids: CASSSGPETQYF.